This T cell receptor beta chain was documented in a study of blood T cell repertoires in COVID-19. Libraries were prepared by immunoSEQ multiplex PCR; TCRdb keeps only in-frame clonotypes and omits some of them. The sample has about 220,000 clones; 80% to 85% are singletons. The CDR3 is 12 amino acids. Germline V CDR1 and CDR2: SGHDT, YYEEEE. The V gene lost 5 bases and the J gene lost 7 bases, with 7 bases spanning the gap. The sequence was collected from a woman aged 55 to 70 with acute or convalescent COVID-19. The rearrangement joins TRBV5-6 to TRBJ1-6, with D tentatively TRBD1 (5 bases). Input material: peripheral blood. The CDR3 reads CASRGANSPLHF. The CDR3 DNA is TGTGCCAGCAGAGGGGCCAATTCACCCCTCCACTTT.